Shown below are 11 T cell receptor beta chains from a single sample sequenced in a study of blood T cell repertoires in COVID-19. TCRdb keeps only in-frame clones here, not all; method: immunoSEQ multiplex PCR. The table shows around 170,000 clones, with 80% to 90% occurring only once. The sample consisted of peripheral blood. These receptors all come from a man aged 55 to 70 with acute or convalescent COVID-19.

The chain has TRBV10-1 and TRBJ1-2, with TRBD1 identical over 8 bases. V was pared by 4 bases and J by 5 bases, with 9 bases of the junction left unmatched. Per the germline V gene, CDR1 is WNHNN and CDR2 is SYGVQD (reference sequence). The CDR3 has 15 amino acids. CDR3 amino acids: CASSGCRGRRYGYTF. The CDR3 DNA is TGCGCCAGCAGTGGGTGCAGGGGGCGTCGTTATGGCTACACCTTC.

This sequence joins TRBV2 and TRBJ1-1, with 8 nucleotides matching TRBD1. In germline, CDR1 is SNHLY, CDR2 FYNNEI. The CDR3 is made up of 15 amino acids. After removal of 4 bases from V and 2 bases from J, the junction contained 6 bases not matched to a gene. CDR3 amino acids: CASSGWTGLNTEAFF. The CDR3 DNA follows: TGTGCCAGCAGTGGTTGGACAGGGCTAAACACTGAAGCTTTCTTT.

This clone has a handful of counts. The J gene is TRBJ1-4, the V gene TRBV2; 9 positions match TRBD1. This CDR3 has 13 amino acids. CDR1 SNHLY and CDR2 FYNNEI come from the germline V gene. The V and J ends lost 9 bases and 10 bases, in that order; junction bases with no gene match: 9. CDR3 coding DNA: TGTGCCAGACGGACAGGGGAGGTGGGAAAACTGTTTTTT. It codes for CARRTGEVGKLFF.

This clone was detected only a few times. The V call is TRBV6-6, the J call TRBJ2-7, with a tentative D call TRBD1 (5 bases). The germline V gene encodes CDR1 MNHNY and CDR2 SVGAGI (reference sequence). V was trimmed by 7 bases and J by 0 bases, leaving 19 bases between them. This CDR3 spans 16 amino acids. The CDR3 DNA is TGTGCCAGCACACCGGCAGGGCTACTGAGCTCCTACGAGCAGTACTTC. It encodes CASTPAGLLSSYEQYF.

The chain is built from TRBV14 and TRBJ1-2, with D maybe TRBD1 (5 bases). Between the trimmed V and J ends, which lost 5 bases and 8 bases, there was a span of 24 bases. CDR1 is SGHDN, CDR2 FVKESK, per germline. This CDR3 has 16 residues. For the CDR3, the DNA is TGTGCCAGCAGCTCCTCCGGACTCAATAGGGAGGGGGGCTACACCTTC. Its protein product is CASSSSGLNREGGYTF.

The count of this clone is one. The chain couples TRBV3-1 (or the pseudogene TRBV3-2) to TRBJ1-2; a possible D gene is TRBD1 (5 bases). The CDR3 is 13 residues long. The V gene's germline CDR1 is LGHDT and CDR2 YNNKEL (reference sequence). Trimming removed 6 bases from V and 3 bases from J, with 11 bases in between. The CDR3 nucleotides read TGTGCCAGCAGGGAGGGGCTTGACTATGGCTACACCTTC. It translates to CASREGLDYGYTF.

CDR3 amino acids: CASSVSTGSGAYEQYF. The DNA of the CDR3 is TGTGCCAGCAGCGTGTCGACAGGGTCCGGGGCCTACGAGCAGTACTTC. The V and J genes are TRBV9 and TRBJ2-7; TRBD1 aligns across 7 bases. Germline CDR1 SGDLS, CDR2 YYNGEE. This CDR3 comprises 16 residues. Trimming at V came to 2 bases and at J to 2 bases, leaving 10 bases not matched to a gene.

The chain joins TRBV5-1 to TRBJ1-1, with D possibly matching TRBD1 (6 bases). V lost 2 bases, J lost 3 bases, and 17 bases lay in between. Germline V gives CDR1 SGHRS, CDR2 YFSETQ. The CDR3 is 16 residues long. CDR3 region: CASSFLSGEGDTEAFF. The CDR3 nucleotides are TGCGCCAGCAGCTTTTTGTCAGGGGAAGGGGACACTGAAGCTTTCTTT. Complete variable domain (other parts from reference TRBV5-1 and TRBJ1-1): KAGVTQTPRYLIKTRGQQVTLSCSPISGHRSVSWYQQTPGQGLQFLFEYFSETQRNKGNFPGRFSGRQFSNSRSEMNVSTLELGDSALYLCASSFLSGEGDTEAFFGQGTRLTVV.

This chain joins TRBV19 and TRBJ1-2, with 8 bases lining up with TRBD1. The CDR3 contains 15 residues. CDR1 is LNHDA, CDR2 SQIVND, per germline (reference sequence). With 5 bases clipped from V and 3 bases from J, the junction kept 8 bases outside the gene matches. This chain's CDR3 is CASSVGQGGDYGYTF. CDR3 nucleotides: TGTGCCAGTAGTGTTGGACAGGGAGGTGACTATGGCTACACCTTC.

This chain joins TRBV25-1 and TRBJ1-1, with 8 bases fitting TRBD1. The CDR3 runs to 17 residues. Losses at the gene ends were 0 bases for V and 5 bases for J; bases not matched to a gene: 11. The germline V gene has CDR1 MGHDK and CDR2 SYGVNS. The DNA of the CDR3 is TGTGCCAGCAGTGAATATTACGGACAGGGACGGCGGACTGAAGCTTTCTTT. As protein: CASSEYYGQGRRTEAFF. The entire variable domain, with the rest obtained from reference TRBV25-1 and TRBJ1-1, is as follows: EADIYQTPRYLVIGTGKKITLECSQTMGHDKMYWYQQDPGMELHLIHYSYGVNSTEKGDLSSESTVSRIRTEHFPLTLESARPSHTSQYLCASSEYYGQGRRTEAFFGQGTRLTVV.

This chain joins TRBV6-1 and TRBJ1-3, with D possibly being TRBD1 (6 bases). The CDR3 sequence is 14 residues long. With 2 bases removed from V and 9 bases from J, the gap between germline ends came to 14 bases. Germline V gene sequence: CDR1 MNHNS, CDR2 SASEGT. The CDR3 DNA is TGTGCCAGCAGTGAAATACAGGGCCCGGGCACCATATATTTT. As protein: CASSEIQGPGTIYF.